This is a list of T cell receptor beta chains from one sample in a study of T cells after yellow fever vaccination. TCRdb re-called the 5' RACE reads through MiXCR, storing one row per CDR3 protein. The repertoire consists of some 340,000 distinct CDR3 sequences, with roughly a tenth occurring once and the leading ten covering 3% to 4%. Here the sequenced sample was CD4+ T cells sorted from PBMCs, taken 45 days after the yellow fever booster vaccination. These receptors all stem from a man in his late teens or twenties who received the YFV17D yellow fever vaccine. CDR3s include the opening cysteine and the closing phenylalanine or tryptophan. A D gene is named only where the DNA matches it firmly. A row's size may be missing; if present it is once, few, many or a size class.

d_call: -
v_call: TRBV5-1
j_call: TRBJ1-1
clone_size: few
cdr3_aa: CASSLVGRGSEAFF
cdr3_nt: TGCGCCAGCAGCTTGGTGGGTAGGGGCTCTGAAGCTTTCTTT

d_call: -
v_call: TRBV25-1
j_call: TRBJ2-3
clone_size: many
cdr3_aa: CASSQRTVGEGADTQYF
cdr3_nt: TGTGCCAGCAGTCAGAGGACCGTAGGGGAAGGAGCAGATACGCAGTATTTT

d_call: -
v_call: TRBV24-1
j_call: TRBJ2-5
clone_size: once
cdr3_aa: CATSRLQAGAETQYF
cdr3_nt: TGTGCCACCAGTCGGCTACAGGCGGGGGCAGAGACCCAGTACTTC

d_call: -
v_call: TRBV18
j_call: TRBJ1-1
clone_size: -
cdr3_aa: CASSPRDPEAFF
cdr3_nt: TGTGCCAGCTCACCTAGAGACCCTGAAGCTTTCTTT

d_call: TRBD1
v_call: TRBV12-3/TRBV12-4
j_call: TRBJ2-7
clone_size: few
cdr3_aa: CASSLGQTSQYF
cdr3_nt: TGTGCCAGCAGTTTGGGACAGACAAGCCAGTACTTC

d_call: -
v_call: TRBV28
j_call: TRBJ1-1
clone_size: -
cdr3_aa: CASSSGSEAFF
cdr3_nt: TGTGCCAGCAGTTCCGGGAGTGAAGCTTTCTTT

d_call: TRBD2
v_call: TRBV6-2/TRBV6-3
j_call: TRBJ2-2
clone_size: -
cdr3_aa: CASSPRTRGISTGELFF
cdr3_nt: TGTGCCAGCAGCCCTCGTACGCGGGGGATTAGCACCGGGGAGCTGTTTTTT

d_call: -
v_call: TRBV6-2/TRBV6-3
j_call: TRBJ2-3
clone_size: few
cdr3_aa: CASSGHRPDTQYF
cdr3_nt: TGTGCCAGCAGTGGACATCGTCCGGATACGCAGTATTTT

d_call: -
v_call: TRBV5-4
j_call: TRBJ1-5
clone_size: -
cdr3_aa: CASSVQPNQPQHF
cdr3_nt: TGTGCCAGCAGTGTACAACCTAATCAGCCCCAGCATTTT

d_call: -
v_call: TRBV19
j_call: TRBJ2-3
clone_size: -
cdr3_aa: CASSISPGEDTQYF
cdr3_nt: TGTGCCAGTAGTATCTCACCAGGGGAAGATACGCAGTATTTT

d_call: -
v_call: TRBV5-4
j_call: TRBJ1-1
clone_size: -
cdr3_aa: CASSLLLTGWTEAFF
cdr3_nt: TGTGCCAGCAGCCTCCTCCTTACGGGGTGGACTGAAGCTTTCTTT

d_call: -
v_call: TRBV29-1
j_call: TRBJ1-1
clone_size: many
cdr3_aa: CSVGDGEAFF
cdr3_nt: TGCAGCGTTGGGGACGGCGAAGCTTTCTTT

d_call: -
v_call: TRBV5-1
j_call: TRBJ2-5
clone_size: many
cdr3_aa: CASRRTGIQETQYF
cdr3_nt: TGCGCCAGCAGGAGAACAGGCATTCAAGAGACCCAGTACTTC

d_call: TRBD1
v_call: TRBV5-1
j_call: TRBJ2-3
clone_size: few
cdr3_aa: CASSSTGVDTQYF
cdr3_nt: TGCGCCAGCAGCTCGACAGGGGTAGATACGCAGTATTTT

d_call: TRBD1
v_call: TRBV10-2
j_call: TRBJ2-5
clone_size: -
cdr3_aa: CASRMGQRQETQYF
cdr3_nt: TGCGCCAGCAGGATGGGACAGCGCCAAGAGACCCAGTACTTC

d_call: -
v_call: TRBV5-4
j_call: TRBJ2-4
clone_size: -
cdr3_aa: CASSLGREAKNIQYF
cdr3_nt: TGTGCCAGCAGCTTGGGGCGGGAAGCCAAAAACATTCAGTACTTC

d_call: -
v_call: TRBV4-2
j_call: TRBJ1-6
clone_size: -
cdr3_aa: CASSQETENSPLHF
cdr3_nt: TGTGCCAGCAGCCAAGAGACAGAAAATTCACCCCTCCACTTT

d_call: -
v_call: TRBV4-3
j_call: TRBJ2-1
clone_size: few
cdr3_aa: CASRKTVGAWDPKSNEQFF
cdr3_nt: TGCGCCAGCAGGAAGACTGTCGGGGCCTGGGACCCTAAATCCAATGAGCAGTTCTTC

d_call: -
v_call: TRBV28
j_call: TRBJ2-3
clone_size: few
cdr3_aa: CASSLPGYTDTQYF
cdr3_nt: TGTGCCAGCAGTCTCCCCGGATACACAGATACGCAGTATTTT

d_call: TRBD2
v_call: TRBV28
j_call: TRBJ2-5
clone_size: many
cdr3_aa: CASSLPSGGQETQYF
cdr3_nt: TGTGCCAGCAGTTTACCTAGCGGGGGGCAAGAGACCCAGTACTTC

d_call: -
v_call: TRBV28
j_call: TRBJ1-4
clone_size: -
cdr3_aa: CASVSTGDEKLFF
cdr3_nt: TGTGCCAGCGTATCTACTGGGGATGAAAAACTGTTTTTT

d_call: -
v_call: TRBV18
j_call: TRBJ2-7
clone_size: -
cdr3_aa: CASSPGWSDEQYF
cdr3_nt: TGTGCCAGCTCACCAGGGTGGAGCGACGAGCAGTACTTC

d_call: -
v_call: TRBV27
j_call: TRBJ2-3
clone_size: few
cdr3_aa: CASSEGTRYTQYF
cdr3_nt: TGTGCCAGCAGTGAAGGGACTCGCTATACGCAGTATTTT

d_call: -
v_call: TRBV6-1
j_call: TRBJ1-1
clone_size: many
cdr3_aa: CASSVGGFTEAFF
cdr3_nt: TGTGCCAGCAGTGTGGGGGGTTTCACTGAAGCTTTCTTT

d_call: TRBD1
v_call: TRBV2
j_call: TRBJ1-6
clone_size: -
cdr3_aa: CASSEIVTGNSPLHF
cdr3_nt: TGTGCCAGCAGTGAAATTGTGACAGGGAATTCACCCCTCCACTTT

d_call: TRBD1
v_call: TRBV10-3
j_call: TRBJ2-2
clone_size: few
cdr3_aa: CAISGFRGPGTGELFF
cdr3_nt: TGTGCCATCAGTGGATTCAGGGGGCCTGGCACCGGGGAGCTGTTTTTT

d_call: -
v_call: TRBV6-6
j_call: TRBJ1-2
clone_size: -
cdr3_aa: CASSYWPGYTF
cdr3_nt: TGTGCCAGCAGTTACTGGCCCGGCTACACCTTC

d_call: -
v_call: TRBV9
j_call: TRBJ1-5
clone_size: few
cdr3_aa: CASSTGRENQPQHF
cdr3_nt: TGTGCCAGCAGCACCGGACGGGAAAATCAGCCCCAGCATTTT